A selection of T cell receptor beta chains follows, all from one sample in a study of a mutant IDH1 vaccine in newly diagnosed glioma. Using immunoSEQ multiplex PCR, the repertoire was profiled, and TCRdb retains in-frame clones only, with some absent. The sample has around 100,000 clones, more than 65% seen once. The sequences come from PBMCs, collected from a glioma patient treated with radiotherapy, temozolomide or both. All receptors come from a man aged 40-55 years with glioma. Some clones in this sample may be carry-over from other donors' samples. Each CDR3 is given with its conserved first and last residue. Each record gives: J gene, V gene, D gene, clone size, CDR3 DNA, CDR3 protein. The D gene is left open where the match is weak. Expanded clones get a size class; other rows say once, few or many, or leave the size out.

j_call: TRBJ2-7; v_call: TRBV7-9; d_call: NA; clone_size: few; cdr3_nt: TGTGCCAGCAGCCCCACCCCCCGAGACCAGCAGTACTTC; cdr3_aa: CASSPTPRDQQYF
j_call: TRBJ2-3; v_call: TRBV5-1; d_call: NA; clone_size: NA; cdr3_nt: TGCGCCAGCAGACCCCGGCTGACAGATACGCAGTATTTT; cdr3_aa: CASRPRLTDTQYF
j_call: TRBJ1-4; v_call: TRBV10-3; d_call: NA; clone_size: NA; cdr3_nt: TGTGCCATCAGTGAGTCGGTCGGCGAAAAACTGTTTTTT; cdr3_aa: CAISESVGEKLFF
j_call: TRBJ2-7; v_call: TRBV5-1; d_call: NA; clone_size: few; cdr3_nt: TGCGCCAGCAGCTCCCAGCCCGGGGGCCTCTACGAGCAGTACTTC; cdr3_aa: CASSSQPGGLYEQYF
j_call: TRBJ1-1; v_call: TRBV30; d_call: NA; clone_size: few; cdr3_nt: TGTGCCTGGAGTGTATTCGGGGAGACTGAAGCTTTCTTT; cdr3_aa: CAWSVFGETEAFF
j_call: TRBJ1-5; v_call: TRBV30; d_call: TRBD1; clone_size: NA; cdr3_nt: TGTGCCTGGGACAGGGGAAATGGCAATCAGCCCCAGCATTTT; cdr3_aa: CAWDRGNGNQPQHF
j_call: TRBJ1-5; v_call: TRBV7-3; d_call: TRBD1; clone_size: NA; cdr3_nt: TGTGCCAGCAGCTTAAAAGATACAGGGGGCAGAAATCAGCCCCAGCATTTT; cdr3_aa: CASSLKDTGGRNQPQHF
j_call: TRBJ2-1; v_call: TRBV4-1; d_call: TRBD2; clone_size: NA; cdr3_nt: TGCGCCAGCAGCCAAGAGGCCCGGGGGGGCCTGTTCTTC; cdr3_aa: CASSQEARGGLFF
j_call: TRBJ2-7; v_call: TRBV4-1; d_call: NA; clone_size: NA; cdr3_nt: TGCGCCAGCAGCCATACCGGGTTTGACGAGCAGTACTTC; cdr3_aa: CASSHTGFDEQYF
j_call: TRBJ1-6; v_call: TRBV14; d_call: TRBD1; clone_size: NA; cdr3_nt: TGTGCCAGCAGCCAAGACAGGGGGCGGTCTTCACCCCTCCACTTT; cdr3_aa: CASSQDRGRSSPLHF
j_call: TRBJ1-2; v_call: TRBV6-5; d_call: NA; clone_size: NA; cdr3_nt: TGTGCCAGCAGTTACTCGACAGTCTATGGCTACACCTTC; cdr3_aa: CASSYSTVYGYTF
j_call: TRBJ2-7; v_call: TRBV2; d_call: NA; clone_size: NA; cdr3_nt: TGTGCCAGCAGTGGGGATATCGTCGGCTACGAGCAGTACTTC; cdr3_aa: CASSGDIVGYEQYF
j_call: TRBJ1-2; v_call: TRBV5-4; d_call: NA; clone_size: NA; cdr3_nt: TGTGCCAGCAGCTTGGCCGGGAAAAACTATGGCTACACCTTC; cdr3_aa: CASSLAGKNYGYTF
j_call: TRBJ1-2; v_call: TRBV27; d_call: NA; clone_size: NA; cdr3_nt: TGTGCCAGCAGTCCAAGTCGTCCTTCGGGCTACACCTTC; cdr3_aa: CASSPSRPSGYTF
j_call: TRBJ1-1; v_call: TRBV6-1; d_call: NA; clone_size: NA; cdr3_nt: TGTGCCAGCAGTGCGCAGGCGAAGGGTGAAGCTTTCTTT; cdr3_aa: CASSAQAKGEAFF
j_call: TRBJ1-1; v_call: TRBV29-1; d_call: NA; clone_size: NA; cdr3_nt: TGCAGCGTTGTGGGGAACACTGAAGCTTTCTTT; cdr3_aa: CSVVGNTEAFF
j_call: TRBJ2-3; v_call: TRBV4-1; d_call: NA; clone_size: NA; cdr3_nt: TGCGCCAGCAGCCAAAATATTGGAGATACGCAGTATTTT; cdr3_aa: CASSQNIGDTQYF